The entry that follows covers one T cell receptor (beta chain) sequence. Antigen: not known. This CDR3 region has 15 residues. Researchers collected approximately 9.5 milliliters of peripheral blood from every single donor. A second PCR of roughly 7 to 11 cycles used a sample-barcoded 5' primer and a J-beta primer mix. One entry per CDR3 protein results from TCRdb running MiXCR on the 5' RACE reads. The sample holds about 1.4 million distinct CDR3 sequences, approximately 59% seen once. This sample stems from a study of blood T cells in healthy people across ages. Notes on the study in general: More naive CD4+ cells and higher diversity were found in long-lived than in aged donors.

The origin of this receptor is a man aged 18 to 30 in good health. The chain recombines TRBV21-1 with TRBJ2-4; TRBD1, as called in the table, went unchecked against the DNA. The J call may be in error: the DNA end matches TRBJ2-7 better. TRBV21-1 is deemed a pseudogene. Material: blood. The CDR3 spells CASRPDGTVFCEQYF. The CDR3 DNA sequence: TGTGCCAGCAGACCGGACGGGACGGTTTTCTGCGAGCAGTACTTC.